This entry describes one T cell receptor beta chain. Its antigen is still unknown. The data originate from a study of CD8 T cells in Susac syndrome. Study findings and constraints: Clonal expansion was absent from the CD4+ T cell repertoires in Susac syndrome.

An amount of RNA that ranged from 0.5 to 1 ug was reverse transcribed with random hexamers. The authors amplified TCR beta CDR3 across 54 Vbeta and 13 Jbeta using immunoSEQ multiplex PCR. TCRdb ran MiXCR on the immunoSEQ multiplex PCR reads and lists one entry per CDR3 protein. Among about 140,000 distinct CDR3 sequences listed, 85% to 95% were seen once. V was cut by 2 bases and J by 0 bases, with 8 bases left in between. The CDR3 totals 16 residues. CDR1 and CDR2 from the germline V gene are SGHVS and FQNEAQ. The gene calls are TRBV7-8 and TRBJ2-6, with unresolved D. The source of this sequence is a human donor with Susac syndrome. Sequenced input: CD4+ T cells from PBMCs. The CDR3 sequence: CASSLFKLSGANVLTF. The DNA of the CDR3 is TGTGCCAGCAGCTTATTTAAACTCTCTGGGGCCAACGTCCTGACTTTC.